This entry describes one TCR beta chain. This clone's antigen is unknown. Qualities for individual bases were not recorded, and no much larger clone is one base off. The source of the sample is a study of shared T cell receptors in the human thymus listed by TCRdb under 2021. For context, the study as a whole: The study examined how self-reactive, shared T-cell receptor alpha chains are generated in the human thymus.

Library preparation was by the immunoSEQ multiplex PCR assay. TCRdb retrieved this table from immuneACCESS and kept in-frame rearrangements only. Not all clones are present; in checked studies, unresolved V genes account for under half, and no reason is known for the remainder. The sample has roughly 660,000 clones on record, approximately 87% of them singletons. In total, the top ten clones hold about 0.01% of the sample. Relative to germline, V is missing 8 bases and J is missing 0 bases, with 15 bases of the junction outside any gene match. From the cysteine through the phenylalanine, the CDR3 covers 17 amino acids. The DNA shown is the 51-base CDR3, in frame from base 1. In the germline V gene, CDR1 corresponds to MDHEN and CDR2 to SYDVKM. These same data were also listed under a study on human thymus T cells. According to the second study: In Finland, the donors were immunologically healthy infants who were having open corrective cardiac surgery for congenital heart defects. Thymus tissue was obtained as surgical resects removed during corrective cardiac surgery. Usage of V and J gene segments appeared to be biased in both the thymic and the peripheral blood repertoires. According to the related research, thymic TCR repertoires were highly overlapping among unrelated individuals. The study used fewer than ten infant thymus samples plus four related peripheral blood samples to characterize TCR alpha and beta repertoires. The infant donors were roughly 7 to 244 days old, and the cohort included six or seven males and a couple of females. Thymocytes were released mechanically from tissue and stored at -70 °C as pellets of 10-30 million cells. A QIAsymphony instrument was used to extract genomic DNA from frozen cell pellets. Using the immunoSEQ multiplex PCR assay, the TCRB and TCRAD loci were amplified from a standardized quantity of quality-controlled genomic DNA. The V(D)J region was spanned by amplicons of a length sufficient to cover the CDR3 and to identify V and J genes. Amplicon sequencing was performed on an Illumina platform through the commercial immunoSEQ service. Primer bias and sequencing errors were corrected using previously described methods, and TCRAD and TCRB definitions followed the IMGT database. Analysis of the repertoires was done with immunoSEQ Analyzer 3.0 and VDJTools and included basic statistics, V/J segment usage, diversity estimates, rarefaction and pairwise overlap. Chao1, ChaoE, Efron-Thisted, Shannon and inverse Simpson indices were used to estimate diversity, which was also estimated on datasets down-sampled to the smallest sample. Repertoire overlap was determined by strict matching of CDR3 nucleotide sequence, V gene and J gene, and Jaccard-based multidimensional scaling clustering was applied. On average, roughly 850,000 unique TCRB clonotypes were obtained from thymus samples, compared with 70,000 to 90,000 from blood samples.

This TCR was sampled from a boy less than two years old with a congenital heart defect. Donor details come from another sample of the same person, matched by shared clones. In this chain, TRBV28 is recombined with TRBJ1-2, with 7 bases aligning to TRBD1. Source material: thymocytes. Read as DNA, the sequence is TGTGCCAGCTGTTCCTACTACGGGACAGCACCTAACTATGGCTACACCTTC. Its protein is CASCSYYGTAPNYGYTF.